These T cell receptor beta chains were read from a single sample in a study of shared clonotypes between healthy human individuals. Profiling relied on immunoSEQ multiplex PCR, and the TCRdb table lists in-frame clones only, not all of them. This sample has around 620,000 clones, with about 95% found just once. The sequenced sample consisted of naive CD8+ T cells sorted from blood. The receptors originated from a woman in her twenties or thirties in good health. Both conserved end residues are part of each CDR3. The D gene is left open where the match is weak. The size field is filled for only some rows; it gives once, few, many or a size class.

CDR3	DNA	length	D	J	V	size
CASSSPGGGYEQYF	TGTGCCAGCAGCTCTCCCGGGGGGGGATACGAGCAGTACTTC	14	TRBD2	TRBJ2-7	TRBV5-6	-
CASSDRTGGFLNTEAFF	TGTGCCAGTAGTGACAGGACAGGGGGCTTCCTTAACACTGAAGCTTTCTTT	17	TRBD1	TRBJ1-1	TRBV19	-
CASSLGAPKTSGSLLYEQFF	TGTGCCAGCAGCTTAGGAGCCCCAAAGACTAGCGGGAGTCTGTTATATGAGCAGTTCTTC	20	TRBD2	TRBJ2-1	TRBV7-6	-
CASSLGTAEQYF	TGTGCCAGCAGCTTGGGTACTGCCGAGCAGTACTTC	12	-	TRBJ2-7	TRBV5-4	-
CASSVGLAGSYEQYF	TGTGCCAGCAGCGTAGGGCTAGCGGGATCTTACGAGCAGTACTTC	15	TRBD2	TRBJ2-7	TRBV9	-
CASSTFEETQYF	TGTGCCAGCAGCACCTTTGAAGAGACCCAGTACTTC	12	-	TRBJ2-5	TRBV7-9	-
CASSQDLLAYEQYF	TGTGCCAGCAGCCAAGACTTGTTGGCTTACGAGCAGTACTTC	14	-	TRBJ2-7	TRBV14	-
CASSVLRSTEAFF	TGTGCCAGCAGCGTTCTACGATCAACTGAAGCTTTCTTT	13	-	TRBJ1-1	TRBV9	-
CASSDTTSGANVLTF	TGTGCCAGCAGCGACACGACCTCTGGGGCCAACGTCCTGACTTTC	15	-	TRBJ2-6	TRBV9	-
CASSVGARLAGGFSYEQYF	TGTGCCAGCAGCGTCGGGGCCAGACTAGCGGGAGGGTTCTCCTACGAGCAGTACTTC	19	TRBD2	TRBJ2-7	TRBV9	-
CASAGTGGSGANVLTF	TGTGCCAGTGCCGGGACAGGGGGCTCTGGGGCCAACGTCCTGACTTTC	16	TRBD1	TRBJ2-6	TRBV28	-
CASSSGAGGRANEQYF	TGTGCCAGCAGCTCCGGGGCTGGCGGGAGGGCTAACGAGCAGTACTTC	16	TRBD2	TRBJ2-7	TRBV11-2	-
CASSLEGRNEQFF	TGTGCCAGCAGCTTAGAAGGTCGGAATGAGCAGTTCTTC	13	-	TRBJ2-1	TRBV13	-
CASSSALITDTQYF	TGTGCCAGCAGTTCCGCACTGATTACAGATACGCAGTATTTT	14	-	TRBJ2-3	TRBV27	once
CASSWAPSSYNEQFF	TGTGCCAGCAGCTGGGCTCCTAGCTCCTACAATGAGCAGTTCTTC	15	-	TRBJ2-1	TRBV7-8	-
CASSLVARGALSYEQYF	TGTGCCAGCAGTTTGGTCGCCAGGGGAGCTTTATCCTACGAGCAGTACTTC	17	-	TRBJ2-7	TRBV27	-
CASSNGGLQPQHF	TGTGCCAGCAGTAATGGAGGGCTACAGCCCCAGCATTTT	13	-	TRBJ1-5	TRBV9	-
CVSSFRRGGLLEQYF	TGTGTCAGCAGTTTCAGGCGGGGAGGTCTACTCGAGCAGTACTTC	15	-	TRBJ2-7	TRBV28	-